This T cell receptor (beta chain) comes out of a study of regulatory T cells. CD4+ cells were sorted into CD25-high CD127-low regulatory cells and CD25-low CD127-high conventional cells. With regard to this clone: What it binds is not known.

The CDR3 is 16 residues long. Per germline, CDR1 MNHNY and CDR2 SVGAGI (reference sequence). V lost 0 bases, J lost 3 bases, and 14 bases lay in between. Findings and caveats of the study: In CD3G-deficient patients, conventional CD4+ T cells were enriched for hydrophobic CDR3 residues at positions 6 and 7.

The PCR used 52 TRBV and 13 TRBJ primers. Some clones are missing from TCRdb's copy, which holds only in-frame ones; the method was immunoSEQ multiplex PCR. The sample holds fewer than 20,000 clones, 80% to 90% seen once. J is TRBJ1-1 and V is TRBV6-6; D is ambiguous. The sequencing input was conventional CD4+ T cells sorted from blood. This clonotype originated in a person in their thirties with CD3G deficiency. The CDR3 sequence: CASSYSQTLRDTEAFF. In nucleotides, the CDR3 is TGTGCCAGCAGTTACTCACAGACTTTGCGGGACACTGAAGCTTTCTTT.